This T cell receptor (beta chain) was identified during a study of OX40 agonist ivuxolimab in advanced cancers. At the level of the study: A history of anti-PD-1, anti-PD-L1 or anti-CTLA-4 therapy was acceptable, and approximately 40% had some.

The J segment lost 4 bases and the V segment lost 6 bases, leaving 4 bases of the junction unmatched. Germline V gives CDR1 MDHEN, CDR2 SYDVKM. The CDR3 length is 13 residues. A note on this clone: The antigen is not known.

Clones were sequenced by immunoSEQ multiplex PCR, and TCRdb holds only the in-frame ones, with some missing. This sample has about 1,800 clones, with 73% found just once. Autoimmune disease history or systemic immunosuppression led to patient exclusion. Study-wide findings and caveats: Clonal expansion was seen in CD4+ and CD8+ blood T cells by week 6 at 0.1 to 3.0 mg/kg. On average, a greater number of expanded clones characterised CD8+ T cells relative to CD4+.

V is TRBV28 and J is TRBJ2-5, with 8 bases identical to TRBD1. The input for sequencing was CD4+ or CD8+ T cells sorted from blood, taken in a trial of the OX40 agonist ivuxolimab. The receptor was derived from an adult with an advanced solid tumor such as melanoma, head and neck, liver or kidney cancer. This CDR3 reads CASRKQGVETQYF. In DNA, the CDR3 is TGTGCCAGCAGAAAACAGGGGGTAGAGACCCAGTACTTC.